These 27 T cell receptor gamma chains were sequenced from one sample in a study of gamma-delta T cells after stem cell transplantation. TCRdb used CATT to re-call clones from the RT-PCR reads. The sample carries thousands of gamma-chain clones, approximately 21% recorded once. The sequencing sample was made of gamma-delta T cells. The receptors stem from a human donor. It is not recorded whose cells these are; they may come from a transplant donor.

This clone was seen more than once but under ten times. The chain employs TRGV8 and TRGJP1. The CDR3 extends over 15 amino acids. The junction had 6 bases not matched to a gene; V was cut back by 5 bases and J by 0 bases. CDR1 VENAVY and CDR2 YDSYNSRV come from the germline V gene. CDR3 bases: TGTGCCACCTGGGTCTCTTATACCACTGGTTGGTTCAAGATATTT. Translated: CATWVSYTTGWFKIF.

This clone appeared a few times. The genes are TRGV3 and TRGJ1 or TRGJ2. CDR1 and CDR2 (germline): VTNTFY, YDVSTARD (reference sequence). The length of the CDR3 is 12 residues. V shed 3 bases, J shed 9 bases, and the junction held 8 bases outside the gene matches. This CDR3 is CATWDAGTKKLF. The CDR3 DNA reads TGTGCCACCTGGGACGCCGGGACTAAGAAACTCTTT.

This clone was seen a handful of times. J is TRGJ1 or TRGJ2 and V is TRGV9. With V trimmed by 3 bases and J by 3 bases, 8 bases remained unmatched. Germline CDR1 and CDR2: GITISATS and ISYDGTV (reference sequence). This CDR3 region has 14 residues. The CDR3 spells CALWEIGGYYKKLF. Here the CDR3 DNA reads TGTGCCTTGTGGGAGATCGGTGGTTATTATAAGAAACTCTTT.

This clone turned up a few times. V is TRGV5 and J is TRGJ1 or TRGJ2. The germline gives CDR1 VINAFY, CDR2 YDVSNSKD. V shed 2 bases, J shed 5 bases, and the junction held 6 bases outside the gene matches. The CDR3 has 13 amino acids. This CDR3 reads CATWDNTDYKKLF. The CDR3 DNA reads TGTGCCACCTGGGACAATACGGATTATAAGAAACTCTTT.

This clone appeared a few times. V gene TRGV9 combines with J gene TRGJ1 or TRGJ2. Germline V gene sequence: CDR1 GITISATS, CDR2 ISYDGTV (reference sequence). Germline trimming cut 2 bases from V and 4 bases from J; bases unmatched to any gene: 8. This CDR3 comprises 14 residues. The CDR3 coding sequence is TGTGCCTTGTGGGAGGGCCGGGGCTATTATAAGAAACTCTTT. Translated, it gives CALWEGRGYYKKLF.

The gene calls are TRGV9 and TRGJ1 or TRGJ2. CDR3 length equals 15 residues. V lost 3 bases and J lost 3; bases outside the gene matches: 11. Germline loops: CDR1 GITISATS, CDR2 ISYDGTV (reference sequence). The CDR3 DNA follows: TGTGCCTTGTGGGAGCCCCACGTTATTTATTATAAGAAACTCTTT. Protein product: CALWEPHVIYYKKLF.

The chain carries TRGV5 and TRGJ1 or TRGJ2. Germline V lookup: CDR1 VINAFY, CDR2 YDVSNSKD. The V gene end was trimmed by 6 bases and the J gene end by 7 bases; junction bases not matched to a gene: 9. CDR3 length equals 12 residues. In DNA, the CDR3 is TGTGCCACCTGGACAAAACGCTATAAGAAACTCTTT. It specifies CATWTKRYKKLF.

This clone turned up a few times. Within the sample, other DNA sequences also encode this same CDR3. V is TRGV8 and J is TRGJP2. This CDR3 spans 15 amino acids. The germline CDR1 and CDR2 sequences are VENAVY and YDSYNSRV. The junction had 9 bases not matched to a gene; V was cut back by 5 bases and J by 3 bases. CDR3 region: CATWALGGSDWIKTF. The DNA for the CDR3 is TGTGCCACCTGGGCGCTTGGGGGTAGTGATTGGATCAAGACGTTT.

V gene TRGV8 combines with J gene TRGJ1 or TRGJ2. The CDR3 is 16 residues long. V trimming: 0 bases; J trimming: 4 bases; junction bases outside the gene matches: 12. Germline V gives CDR1 VENAVY, CDR2 YDSYNSRV. CDR3 sequence reads: CATWDRGPWKYYKKLF. CDR3 DNA: TGTGCCACCTGGGATAGGGGGCCGTGGAAGTATTATAAGAAACTCTTT.

The sample holds a few counts of this clone. The chain recombines TRGV2 with TRGJ1 or TRGJ2. Germline V lookup: CDR1 EGSNGY, CDR2 YDSYNSKV. The CDR3 sequence is 15 residues long. J lost 3 bases, V lost 2 bases, and 10 bases had no gene match. The CDR3, as DNA: TGTGCCACCTGGGACGAGCGGGGTATTTATTATAAGAAACTCTTT. Its protein product is CATWDERGIYYKKLF.

This clone is termed medium-sized. The chain is built from TRGV3 and TRGJ1 or TRGJ2. The ends lost 0 bases at V and 11 bases at J; junction bases unmatched: 4. The CDR3 has 11 amino acids. Looked up from germline, CDR1 is VTNTFY and CDR2 is YDVSTARD (reference sequence). CDR3 nucleotides: TGTGCCACCTGGGACAGGCTGGAGAAACTCTTT. Translated, it gives CATWDRLEKLF.

The table lists this clone with a few counts. It is likely a read error: a sequence one base away is far more abundant. This specimen includes other DNA sequences encoding the same CDR3. The CDR3 is CALWEVPELGKKIKVF. For the CDR3, the DNA is TGTGCCTTGTGGGAGGTGCCAGAGTTGGGCAAAAAAATCAAGGTATTT. The V and J genes are TRGV9 and TRGJP. V trimming: 0 bases; J trimming: 6 bases; junction bases outside the gene matches: 2. Germline CDR1 reads GITISATS; CDR2 reads ISYDGTV (reference sequence). The CDR3 runs 16 residues.

This clone was seen more than once but under ten times. The rearrangement links TRGV8 to TRGJ1 or TRGJ2. The V and J ends lost 1 base and 7 bases, in that order; junction bases with no gene match: 7. Germline CDR1 VENAVY, CDR2 YDSYNSRV. CDR3 size: 13 residues. CDR3 protein: CATWDRVGYKKLF. The CDR3 DNA is TGTGCCACCTGGGATAGAGTGGGGTATAAGAAACTCTTT.

This clone was detected a few times. V usage is TRGV9 and J usage is TRGJ1 or TRGJ2. Germline loops: CDR1 GITISATS, CDR2 ISYDGTV (reference sequence). With 4 bases clipped from V and 7 bases from J, the junction kept 4 bases outside the gene matches. This CDR3 spans 11 amino acids. Here the CDR3 DNA reads TGTGCCTTGTGGGAATGGTATAAGAAACTCTTT. It yields the protein CALWEWYKKLF.

This clone has a handful of counts. The sample carries other DNA sequences with the same CDR3. The chain has TRGV2 and TRGJ1 or TRGJ2. The CDR3 has 14 residues. The J segment lost 3 bases and the V segment lost 1 base, leaving 6 bases of the junction unmatched. From germline, CDR1 is EGSNGY and CDR2 YDSYNSKV. The CDR3 loop is CATWDGPLYYKKLF. The CDR3, as DNA: TGTGCCACCTGGGACGGTCCCCTTTATTATAAGAAACTCTTT.

With respect to this clone: Being one base from a much bigger clone, this may be a read error. The chain joins TRGV9 to TRGJ1 or TRGJ2. The CDR3 spans 13 residues. CDR1 is GITISATS and CDR2 is ISYDGTV in the germline V gene (reference sequence). CDR3 sequence: CALWEEGWYKKLF. The CDR3 coding sequence is TGCGCCTTGTGGGAGGAAGGTTGGTATAAGAAACTCTTT.

To note about this clone: A much larger clonotype is one base distant, so this may be a read error. V and J are TRGV9 and TRGJ1 or TRGJ2. CDR1 and CDR2 from the germline V gene are GITISATS and ISYDGTV (reference sequence). This CDR3 spans 12 amino acids. V was pared by 3 bases and J by 7 bases, with 6 bases of the junction left unmatched. The CDR3 sequence: CALWEFWYKKLF. In DNA form, the CDR3 reads TGTGCCTTGTGGGAGTTTTGGTATAAGAAACTCTTT.

J is TRGJ1 or TRGJ2 and V is TRGV5. CDR3 size: 15 residues. CDR1 and CDR2 from the germline V gene are VINAFY and YDVSNSKD. V was pared by 3 bases and J by 3 bases, with 11 bases of the junction left unmatched. This chain's CDR3 is CATWDSSFIYYKKLF. In DNA, the CDR3 is TGTGCCACCTGGGACTCGAGCTTCATTTATTATAAGAAACTCTTT.

V and J are TRGV2 and TRGJ1 or TRGJ2. Germline V gene sequence: CDR1 EGSNGY, CDR2 YDSYNSKV. The length of the CDR3 is 14 residues. With 0 bases clipped from V and 0 bases from J, the junction kept 2 bases outside the gene matches. The CDR3, as DNA: TGTGCCACCTGGGACGGGAAGAATTATTATAAGAAACTCTTT. Translating gives CATWDGKNYYKKLF.

This clone showed up just a few times. The rearrangement uses TRGV4 and TRGJ1 or TRGJ2. Unmatched junction bases numbered 5, after V lost 2 bases and J lost 10 bases. CDR1 EGSTGY and CDR2 YDSYTSSV come from the germline V gene. This CDR3 comprises 11 residues. For the CDR3, the DNA is TGTGCCACCTGGGATGAAGACAAGAAACTCTTT. Amino acids: CATWDEDKKLF.

The chain couples TRGV2 to TRGJ1 or TRGJ2. The CDR3 totals 13 residues. The J segment lost 7 bases and the V segment lost 2 bases, leaving 8 bases of the junction unmatched. In germline, CDR1 is EGSNGY, CDR2 YDSYNSKV. Here the CDR3 reads CATWDDRPYKKLF. The CDR3 nucleotides read TGTGCCACCTGGGACGACCGCCCCTATAAGAAACTCTTT.

The chain is built from TRGV2 and TRGJ1 or TRGJ2. CDR1 EGSNGY and CDR2 YDSYNSKV come from the germline V gene. V lost 2 bases, J lost 3 bases, and 10 bases stayed unmatched. This CDR3 has 15 residues. CDR3 sequence (DNA): TGTGCCACCTGGGACGACCCCTATTCTTATTATAAGAAACTCTTT. It translates to CATWDDPYSYYKKLF.

The V call is TRGV3, the J call TRGJ1 or TRGJ2. There are 14 residues in the CDR3. In germline, CDR1 is VTNTFY, CDR2 YDVSTARD (reference sequence). The V and J ends lost 1 base and 5 bases, in that order; junction bases with no gene match: 8. CDR3 residues: CATWDRSQHYKKLF. CDR3 coding DNA: TGTGCCACCTGGGACAGATCCCAACATTATAAGAAACTCTTT.

V is TRGV4 and J is TRGJ1 or TRGJ2. CDR1 is EGSTGY and CDR2 is YDSYTSSV in the germline V gene. There are 12 residues in the CDR3. With 4 bases clipped from V and 4 bases from J, the junction kept 4 bases outside the gene matches. CDR3 in amino acids: CATWDQYYKKLF. As DNA, the CDR3 is TGTGCCACCTGGGACCAATATTATAAGAAACTCTTT.

This clone is labeled as medium-sized. The chain combines TRGV3 with TRGJ1 or TRGJ2. With 6 bases clipped from V and 3 bases from J, the junction kept 2 bases outside the gene matches. The V gene's germline CDR1 is VTNTFY and CDR2 YDVSTARD (reference sequence). This CDR3 contains 11 residues. CDR3 sequence (DNA): TGTGCCACCTGGACTTATTATAAGAAACTCTTT. This translates into CATWTYYKKLF.

This clone was counted between two and nine times. The chain joins TRGV8 to TRGJ1 or TRGJ2. CDR3 length: 12 residues. The trim removed 0 bases at V and 12 bases at J, leaving 8 bases unmatched. Germline V lookup: CDR1 VENAVY, CDR2 YDSYNSRV. CDR3 DNA: TGTGCCACCTGGGATAGGCGATCTAGGAAACTCTTT. Its translation: CATWDRRSRKLF.

This clone has more than one count but fewer than ten. A junction boundary mismatches the germline segment, possibly from a read error. The V and J genes are TRGV9 and TRGJ1 or TRGJ2. The CDR3 is 14 residues long. Germline lookup yields CDR1 GITISATS and CDR2 ISYDGTV (reference sequence). CDR3 residues: CALWEVLLLYKKLF. The CDR3 DNA reads TGTGCCTTATGGGAGGTACTATTACTTTATAAGAAACTCTTT.